Listed below are T cell receptor beta chains from one sample, sequenced in a study of technical replicates of blood from a handful of donors. Clones were read by immunoSEQ multiplex PCR, and TCRdb kept only the in-frame ones, dropping some. The sample gives some 76,000 clones, approximately 98% of which show up once; less than 0.25% is in the top ten. Sequencing input: T cells isolated from PBMCs. The receptors were sampled from a human donor in good health. Each CDR3 is given with its conserved first and last residue. The D gene is left open where the match is weak. Clone sizes are given selectively: once, few, many, or a class where the clone is expanded.

J | D | size | V | CDR3 | DNA
TRBJ2-1 | NA | NA | TRBV5-1 | CASSLLVYKDGRTVDNEQFF | TGCGCCAGCAGCTTGTTGGTTTACAAGGACGGGAGAACGGTAGATAATGAGCAGTTCTTC
TRBJ1-2 | TRBD1 | NA | TRBV11-2 | CASSPTGVIYGYTF | TGTGCCAGCAGCCCGACAGGGGTGATCTATGGCTACACCTTC
TRBJ1-5 | NA | NA | TRBV10-1 | CARFRQGNQPQHF | TGCGCCAGATTTAGACAGGGCAATCAGCCCCAGCATTTT
TRBJ2-7 | NA | NA | TRBV5-1 | CASSPPAGASYEQYF | TGCGCCAGCAGCCCACCAGCTGGAGCGAGCTACGAGCAGTACTTC
TRBJ2-7 | NA | NA | TRBV14 | CASSPDTGAEQYF | TGTGCCAGCAGCCCTGACACTGGCGCAGAGCAGTACTTC
TRBJ2-5 | TRBD2 | NA | TRBV9 | CASSVGRLAGGRQETQYF | TGTGCCAGCAGCGTAGGTAGACTAGCGGGAGGGCGGCAAGAGACCCAGTACTTC
TRBJ1-1 | TRBD1 | NA | TRBV11-1 | CASSYPSGQGMNTEAFF | TGTGCCAGCAGCTACCCCAGTGGACAGGGGATGAACACTGAAGCTTTCTTT
TRBJ2-1 | NA | NA | TRBV9 | CASSVRELKANEQFF | TGTGCCAGCAGCGTAAGGGAGCTCAAGGCCAATGAGCAGTTCTTC
TRBJ1-5 | NA | NA | TRBV6-4 | CASSGAGVGNQPQHF | TGTGCCAGCAGTGGGGCAGGGGTCGGGAATCAGCCCCAGCATTTT
TRBJ1-1 | NA | NA | TRBV6-1 | CASSEIGGIGATEAFF | TGTGCCAGCAGTGAGATTGGGGGCATAGGGGCCACTGAAGCTTTCTTT
TRBJ2-7 | NA | NA | TRBV6-6 | CASSYTPHSSGDEQYF | TGTGCCAGCAGTTATACCCCCCACTCTTCGGGAGACGAGCAGTACTTC
TRBJ2-7 | NA | NA | TRBV9 | CASSVGVTYEQYF | TGTGCCAGCAGCGTGGGAGTTACCTACGAGCAGTACTTC
TRBJ2-1 | TRBD2 | NA | TRBV6-1 | CASSELAGDYNEQFF | TGTGCCAGCAGTGAACTAGCGGGAGACTACAATGAGCAGTTCTTC
TRBJ1-2 | TRBD1 | NA | TRBV7-9 | CASSSDREIIYGYTF | TGTGCCAGCAGCTCAGACAGGGAGATAATCTATGGCTACACCTTC
TRBJ2-2 | TRBD2 | NA | TRBV4-2 | CASSQEAGDFPSTGELFF | TGTGCCAGCAGCCAAGAGGCGGGGGACTTTCCTAGCACCGGGGAGCTGTTTTTT
TRBJ2-1 | NA | NA | TRBV19 | CASRPGTYNEQFF | TGTGCCAGTAGGCCAGGTACCTACAATGAGCAGTTCTTC
TRBJ2-1 | TRBD2 | NA | TRBV4-3 | CASSQDGLAGGTEEQFF | TGCGCCAGCAGCCAAGATGGACTAGCGGGAGGTACCGAGGAGCAGTTCTTC
TRBJ2-7 | TRBD1 | NA | TRBV4-2 | CASSLGGQGAIEQYF | TGTGCCAGCAGCCTCGGCGGACAGGGGGCGATCGAGCAGTACTTC
TRBJ2-1 | TRBD1 | NA | TRBV4-3 | CASSPGTGVYNEQFF | TGCGCCAGCAGCCCGGGGACAGGGGTTTACAATGAGCAGTTCTTC
TRBJ1-2 | NA | once | TRBV2 | CASSELVGHELFNYGYTF | TGTGCCAGCAGTGAACTGGTGGGGCACGAGCTTTTTAACTATGGCTACACCTTC
TRBJ2-1 | TRBD2 | NA | TRBV7-7 | CASSLRLAGGGRQDNEQFF | TGTGCTAGCAGCTTACGACTAGCGGGAGGGGGAAGGCAAGACAATGAGCAGTTCTTC
TRBJ2-5 | TRBD2 | NA | TRBV28 | CASRGLAGGGETQYF | TGTGCCAGCAGGGGACTAGCGGGAGGTGGAGAGACCCAGTACTTC
TRBJ1-2 | NA | NA | TRBV2 | CASSEVIRVDYGYTF | TGTGCCAGCAGTGAAGTTATACGCGTGGACTATGGCTACACCTTC
TRBJ2-2 | TRBD1 | NA | TRBV5-8 | CASSPGGRYRAGELFF | TGTGCCAGCAGCCCAGGGGGCCGCTACCGAGCCGGGGAGCTGTTTTTT
TRBJ2-7 | TRBD1 | NA | TRBV7-9 | CASSPRQGSTYEQYF | TGTGCCAGCAGCCCGCGACAGGGATCCACCTACGAGCAGTACTTC
TRBJ2-5 | NA | NA | TRBV7-6 | CASSLSPRPQETQYF | TGTGCCAGCAGCTTATCCCCTCGTCCCCAAGAGACCCAGTACTTC
TRBJ2-3 | NA | NA | TRBV7-3 | CASSLTRGTDTQYF | TGTGCCAGCAGCTTAACGAGGGGCACAGATACGCAGTATTTT
TRBJ2-1 | NA | NA | TRBV7-2 | CASSLDIRVPYNEQFF | TGTGCCAGCAGCTTAGATATTAGAGTCCCCTACAATGAGCAGTTCTTC
TRBJ2-7 | TRBD2 | NA | TRBV19 | CASPRIAGAQEQYF | TGTGCCAGTCCGAGAATAGCGGGAGCACAGGAGCAGTACTTC